This TCR beta chain was documented in a study of chemoradiotherapy in HPV16-positive cancers. In the study overall: A couple of HPV16-positive patients' cells yielded candidate HPV-specific clones and common motifs. Findings of the study overall: Candidate HPV-specific clones and E7-related TCR motifs grew in tumor during treatment.

To note about this clone: Its antigen is unknown.

The ends lost 7 bases at V and 7 bases at J; junction bases unmatched: 5. This CDR3 is 13 amino acids long. Germline values: CDR1 SGHTA, CDR2 FQGNSA. Data came from immunoSEQ multiplex PCR; TCRdb stores just in-frame clones and leaves some out. The sample has around 13,000 clones, roughly 89% seen once. This clonotype was sampled from a human donor with HPV-associated anogenital cancer. The sequenced sample was blood, obtained from a patient who underwent chemoradiotherapy. The chain is built from TRBV7-2 and TRBJ2-1; 9 bases are shared with TRBD2. In nucleotides, the CDR3 is TGTGCCAGCAACCGACTAGCGGAAAATGAGCAGTTCTTC. Amino acids: CASNRLAENEQFF.